Given below is one TCR beta chain in context. Its antigen remains unknown. This sample was included in a study of tumor-infiltrating lymphocytes in primary liver carcinoma. On the study more broadly: Read depth, roughly 3.5 to 7.5 million productive TCRbeta reads, did not differ significantly between tissues. Findings and caveats of the study: Tumors carried a top-250-clone fraction significantly exceeding that of blood (p = 0.039).

Germline CDR1 reads MDHEN; CDR2 reads SYDVKM. The CDR3 sequence is 16 residues long. The J segment lost 1 base and the V segment lost 6 bases, leaving 10 bases of the junction unmatched. Using a constant-region primer together with ProtoScript II reverse transcriptase, TCR beta cDNA was made from roughly 520 ng of total RNA. What produced the TCR beta libraries was three nested multiplex PCR rounds using slightly modified ARM-PCR. TRBV1-TRBV30 forward primers paired with a C-beta reverse primer drove the first two PCR rounds, around 9 cycles each. TCRdb re-called the multiplex PCR reads with MiXCR, one entry per CDR3 protein. The sample consists of roughly 120,000 distinct CDR3 sequences, 55% to 75% of them appearing once. Each 20-30 mg portion of unsorted bulk tissue served as the source for co-extraction of RNA and DNA. Every tumor contributed samples taken at five separate regions. Every single tumor sample held over 85% viable tumor cells.

The chain links TRBV28 to TRBJ1-1; 8 bases are shared with TRBD1. This sequence was found in a woman aged 60 to 75 with primary liver carcinoma and hepatitis B virus infection. Input material: liver tumor tissue from sampling region 3. Subset in this sample: tumor region T3, left-lateral pole. The CDR3 DNA reads as TGTGCCAGCAGCCCCCAGGGGGCGGGGGAGAACACTGAAGCTTTCTTT. It translates to CASSPQGAGENTEAFF.